What follows are 27 T cell receptor beta chains derived from one specimen sequenced in a study of blood T cell repertoires in COVID-19. The repertoire was sequenced with immunoSEQ multiplex PCR; TCRdb's copy has only in-frame clones and lacks some. This table holds 200,000 to 250,000 clones, 85% to 90% found once. Source material: peripheral blood. All receptors derive from a woman aged 45-65 years with COVID-19, enrolled during active disease.

The CDR3 nucleotides read TGTGCCAGCAGCCCCCGTGAGTGGGGGCTCGACACCGGGGAGCTGTTTTTT. Residues: CASSPREWGLDTGELFF. The chain combines TRBV27 with TRBJ2-2, with D possibly TRBD1 on 6 matching bases. Trimming stripped 6 bases from V and 3 bases from J, with 20 bases between. Germline CDR1 MNHEY, CDR2 SMNVEV (reference sequence). The CDR3 is 17 amino acids.

The chain uses TRBV9 and TRBJ2-2, with D possibly matching TRBD1 (6 bases). V lost 2 bases, J lost 5 bases, and 16 bases lay in between. The CDR3 spans 16 residues. Germline V lookup: CDR1 SGDLS, CDR2 YYNGEE. The chain's CDR3 is CASSVLGGIETGELFF. CDR3 bases: TGTGCCAGCAGCGTTTTAGGGGGAATAGAGACCGGGGAGCTGTTTTTT.

This sequence joins TRBV6-6 and TRBJ1-1; D ambiguous. The CDR3 totals 14 residues. V was cut by 2 bases and J by 1 base, with 8 bases left in between. Germline-derived CDR1 and CDR2 are MNHNY and SVGAGI (reference sequence). The CDR3 sequence: CASSYVAGNTEAFF. As DNA, the CDR3 is TGTGCCAGCAGTTACGTTGCGGGGAACACTGAAGCTTTCTTT.

In its sample, this clone was seen many times. This chain connects TRBV3-1 (or the pseudogene TRBV3-2) to TRBJ1-3; the D gene is possibly TRBD1 (6 bases). V lost 4 bases and J 0 bases, leaving 10 bases between the germline ends. CDR1 LGHDT and CDR2 YNNKEL come from the germline V gene (reference sequence). CDR3 length equals 15 residues. The CDR3 DNA is TGTGCCAGCAGCCGAGGACAGTACTCTGGAAACACCATATATTTT. Translated: CASSRGQYSGNTIYF.

The rearrangement links TRBV21-1 to TRBJ2-1; the table calls TRBD1, which could not be checked here. TRBV21-1 is a pseudogene. This CDR3 has 18 amino acids. CDR3 loop: CASSKEDRGQGSYNEQFF. The CDR3 DNA reads TGTGCCAGCAGCAAAGAGGACAGGGGTCAGGGCTCCTACAATGAGCAGTTCTTC.

The V call is TRBV5-1, the J call TRBJ2-2; D not resolved. V was trimmed by 4 bases and J by 4 bases, leaving 17 bases between them. The CDR3 totals 16 residues. CDR1 and CDR2 (germline): SGHRS, YFSETQ. CDR3 DNA: TGCGCCAGCAGCGTGACTTTGACCCTTGGCACCGGGGAGCTGTTTTTT. Its protein product is CASSVTLTLGTGELFF. Full variable domain (outside the CDR3, taken from reference TRBV5-1 and TRBJ2-2): KAGVTQTPRYLIKTRGQQVTLSCSPISGHRSVSWYQQTPGQGLQFLFEYFSETQRNKGNFPGRFSGRQFSNSRSEMNVSTLELGDSALYLCASSVTLTLGTGELFFGEGSRLTVL.

For this clone: This same CDR3 is encoded by further DNA sequences in the sample. The V and J genes are TRBV5-1 and TRBJ2-1, with TRBD1 matching over 9 bases. Germline CDR1 and CDR2: SGHRS and YFSETQ. This CDR3 is built from 15 residues. V gave up 2 bases and J gave up 1 base; unmatched junction bases: 1. CDR3 sequence (DNA): TGCGCCAGCAGCTTCGGGACAGGGTCCTACAATGAGCAGTTCTTC. This codes for CASSFGTGSYNEQFF.

The genes are TRBV10-1 and TRBJ1-6, with TRBD1 matching 7 bases. Germline CDR1 and CDR2: WNHNN and SYGVQD (reference sequence). The CDR3 is 13 amino acids. V lost 8 bases and J lost 7; bases outside the gene matches: 5. CDR3 in amino acids: CASRTGRNSPLHF. The CDR3 nucleotides read TGCGCCAGCCGGACAGGACGAAATTCACCCCTCCACTTT.

The chain combines TRBV27 with TRBJ2-3; 10 bases map to TRBD2. Trimming removed 8 bases from V and 0 bases from J; junction bases left unmatched: 8. The CDR3 consists of 16 residues. From germline, CDR1 is MNHEY and CDR2 SMNVEV (reference sequence). Here the CDR3 reads CASSQFSGGSTDTQYF. CDR3 nucleotides: TGTGCCAGCTCCCAATTTAGCGGGGGGAGCACAGATACGCAGTATTTT.

The rearrangement uses TRBV14 and TRBJ1-4; D ambiguous. Germline V gives CDR1 SGHDN, CDR2 FVKESK. The CDR3 is 13 residues long. V shed 6 bases and J shed 0 bases, with 5 bases lying between them. The CDR3 nucleotides are TGTGCCAGCAGAAGCCCAACTAATGAAAAACTGTTTTTT. Its translation is CASRSPTNEKLFF.

This clone was counted only a few times. V usage is TRBV3-1 (or the pseudogene TRBV3-2) and J usage is TRBJ1-2; D gene unclear. Germline V gene sequence: CDR1 LGHDT, CDR2 YNNKEL (reference sequence). The CDR3 length is 13 residues. The ends were cut back, 1 base at V and 8 bases at J, with 11 bases in the middle. The CDR3 here is CASSQGEVKGYTF. CDR3 DNA sequence: TGTGCCAGCAGCCAAGGGGAGGTTAAAGGCTACACCTTC.

The V and J genes are TRBV6-2 or TRBV6-3 and TRBJ2-7; D is unclear. The CDR3 covers 13 residues. Germline CDR1 MNHEY, CDR2 SVGEGT. The V and J ends lost 5 bases and 0 bases respectively, with 8 bases between them. The CDR3: CASSDTSSYEQYF. CDR3 sequence (DNA): TGTGCCAGCAGTGACACGAGCTCCTACGAGCAGTACTTC.

The chain carries TRBV10-3 and TRBJ2-5; a possible D gene is TRBD1 (5 bases). V was pared by 0 bases and J by 4 bases, with 12 bases between. Germline lookup yields CDR1 ENHRY and CDR2 SYGVKD. This CDR3 spans 15 amino acids. CDR3 amino acids: CAISESGQNGETQYF. The CDR3 DNA follows: TGTGCCATCAGTGAGTCGGGGCAGAATGGAGAGACCCAGTACTTC.

The chain employs TRBV28 and TRBJ1-2, with D maybe TRBD1 (6 bases). Germline lookup yields CDR1 MDHEN and CDR2 SYDVKM. Trimming stripped 2 bases from V and 4 bases from J, with 14 bases between. The CDR3 has 15 residues. The CDR3 sequence is CASSLPLTGSYGYTF. The CDR3 DNA follows: TGTGCCAGCAGTTTACCCTTGACAGGTTCCTATGGCTACACCTTC.

This sequence joins TRBV2 and TRBJ1-1; 7 nucleotides align to TRBD1. The CDR3 contains 16 residues. V was pared by 6 bases and J by 1 base, with 11 bases of the junction left unmatched. Germline CDR1 reads SNHLY; CDR2 reads FYNNEI. This chain's CDR3 is CASRPIRDSRNTEAFF. In nucleotides, the CDR3 is TGTGCCAGCAGACCCATTAGGGACAGCAGGAACACTGAAGCTTTCTTT.

The rearrangement links TRBV7-8 to TRBJ1-1; 8 bases map to TRBD1. Germline loops: CDR1 SGHVS, CDR2 FQNEAQ. This CDR3 is built from 13 residues. With V trimmed by 5 bases and J by 4 bases, 3 bases remained unmatched. The CDR3 region has the DNA TGTGCCAGCAGCCCAGGGGGCGGCACTGAAGCTTTCTTT. This encodes CASSPGGGTEAFF.

This clone was seen only once. The rearrangement links TRBV3-1 (or the pseudogene TRBV3-2) to TRBJ2-7, with TRBD2 identical over 7 bases. Per the germline V gene, CDR1 is LGHDT and CDR2 is YNNKEL (reference sequence). This CDR3 has 15 residues. V dropped 4 bases and J dropped 3; count of bases not matched to a gene: 9. The CDR3 DNA sequence: TGTGCCAGCAGCCGGCAACCGAGCGGGAACTACGAGCAGTACTTC. Protein product: CASSRQPSGNYEQYF.

This CDR3 is CASRNILGTGGDLDKNIQYF. The CDR3 DNA reads as TGTGCCAGCAGGAATATACTCGGGACAGGGGGCGACTTGGACAAAAACATTCAGTACTTC. The rearrangement joins TRBV2 to TRBJ2-4; 12 nucleotides line up with TRBD1. Per germline, CDR1 SNHLY and CDR2 FYNNEI. The CDR3 consists of 20 residues. V dropped 6 bases and J dropped 3; count of bases not matched to a gene: 18. Complete variable domain (other parts from reference TRBV2 and TRBJ2-4): EPEVTQTPSHQVTQMGQEVILRCVPISNHLYFYWYRQILGQKVEFLVSFYNNEISEKSEIFDDQFSVERPDGSNFTLKIRSTKLEDSAMYFCASRNILGTGGDLDKNIQYFGAGTRLSVL.

The chain recombines TRBV11-3 with TRBJ1-1; 11 bases map to TRBD1. The CDR3 spans 16 residues. Germline trimming cut 0 bases from V and 11 bases from J; bases unmatched to any gene: 11. Germline V lookup: CDR1 SGHNT, CDR2 YENEEA. The chain's CDR3 is CASSLEIRTGGESAFF. The CDR3 nucleotides read TGTGCCAGCAGCTTAGAAATTCGGACAGGGGGCGAATCGGCTTTCTTT.

Only a few counts were recorded for this clone. The chain uses TRBV30 and TRBJ1-3; TRBD1 is a possible D gene (5 bases). The CDR3 has 14 amino acids. Germline CDR1 is GTSNPN and CDR2 is SVGIG (reference sequence). V lost 0 bases to trimming and J lost 4 bases, with 10 bases between them. CDR3 residues: CAWSVGDWGNTIYF. CDR3 nucleotide sequence: TGTGCCTGGAGTGTAGGGGACTGGGGAAACACCATATATTTT. The entire variable domain, with the rest obtained from reference TRBV30 and TRBJ1-3, is as follows: SQTIHQWPATLVQPVGSPLSLECTVEGTSNPNLYWYRQAAGRGLQLLFYSVGIGQISSEVPQNLSASRPQDRQFILSSKKLLLSDSGFYLCAWSVGDWGNTIYFGEGSWLTVV.

V gene TRBV9 combines with J gene TRBJ1-2; a possible D gene is TRBD1 (5 bases). V was pared by 0 bases and J by 4 bases, with 16 bases between. This CDR3 is built from 16 residues. Germline assignment: CDR1 SGDLS and CDR2 YYNGEE. In DNA, the CDR3 is TGTGCCAGCAGCGTAGACCCGACAGCTACCCCCTATGGCTACACCTTC. It specifies CASSVDPTATPYGYTF.

This clone has a count of ten or more. V usage is TRBV6-5 and J usage is TRBJ1-1, with D possibly being TRBD1 (5 bases). Trimming removed 0 bases at V and 2 bases at J, with 10 bases between. The germline gives CDR1 MNHEY, CDR2 SVGAGI. CDR3 size: 15 residues. The DNA of the CDR3 is TGTGCCAGCAGTTACTCGAAAGGGGCCAACACTGAAGCTTTCTTT. Its translation is CASSYSKGANTEAFF.

The chain joins TRBV5-1 to TRBJ2-1; a weak D match, TRBD1 (5 bases). Germline assignment: CDR1 SGHRS and CDR2 YFSETQ. The V and J ends lost 2 bases and 0 bases respectively, with 9 bases between them. This CDR3 has 15 amino acids. CDR3 coding DNA: TGCGCCAGCAGCTTTCAGGGAACCTCCTACAATGAGCAGTTCTTC. Its translation is CASSFQGTSYNEQFF. Variable domain in full (rest from reference TRBV5-1 and TRBJ2-1): KAGVTQTPRYLIKTRGQQVTLSCSPISGHRSVSWYQQTPGQGLQFLFEYFSETQRNKGNFPGRFSGRQFSNSRSEMNVSTLELGDSALYLCASSFQGTSYNEQFFGPGTRLTVL.

The rearrangement links TRBV5-1 to TRBJ1-4; D not certain. The CDR3 consists of 13 residues. The V gene lost 7 bases and the J gene lost 3 bases, with 10 bases spanning the gap. Germline values: CDR1 SGHRS, CDR2 YFSETQ. In nucleotides, the CDR3 is TGCGCCAGCGGTCCGCGGCCTAATGAAAAACTGTTTTTT. Translated: CASGPRPNEKLFF.

The chain links TRBV6-5 to TRBJ2-1, with 7 bases identical to TRBD1. Looked up from germline, CDR1 is MNHEY and CDR2 is SVGAGI. The CDR3 has 15 residues. V lost 8 bases and J lost 3; bases outside the gene matches: 10. The CDR3 loop reads CASRIYRDSYNEQFF. DNA of the CDR3: TGTGCCAGCCGGATTTACCGGGACAGCTACAATGAGCAGTTCTTC.

The chain uses TRBV13 and TRBJ2-1, with 8 bases aligning to TRBD1. The J segment lost 0 bases and the V segment lost 3 bases, leaving 10 bases of the junction unmatched. Germline CDR1 PRHDT, CDR2 FYEKMQ (reference sequence). This CDR3 has 18 residues. The CDR3 loop is CASSFRKLDRGSYNEQFF. The DNA for the CDR3 is TGTGCCAGCAGCTTCCGCAAGTTAGACAGGGGCTCCTACAATGAGCAGTTCTTC.

The V call is TRBV10-3, the J call TRBJ1-6, with a tentative D call TRBD1 (6 bases). Trimming removed 6 bases at V and 1 base at J, with 13 bases between. Germline assignment: CDR1 ENHRY and CDR2 SYGVKD. This CDR3 contains 16 residues. The chain's CDR3 is CAIRDSGKSYNSPLHF. CDR3 DNA: TGTGCCATCAGGGACAGTGGAAAATCCTATAATTCACCCCTCCACTTT.